The entry below gives a single TCR beta chain sequence along with its context. The table lists this clonotype with a few counts. Which antigen it targets is not known. The record has no base qualities; no much larger clone is one base away. From the cysteine through the phenylalanine, the CDR3 covers 12 amino acids. The entry retains the CDR3 DNA only, 36 bases that are in frame from base 1. The germline V gene supplies CDR1 ENHRY and CDR2 SYGVKD. V sheds 8 bases and J sheds 11 bases, leaving 18 bases between their ends. Peripheral blood CD8+ and CD4+ T cells from healthy donors, Susac syndrome patients and multiple sclerosis patients were profiled by high-throughput TCR beta sequencing. Multiple sclerosis controls were treatment-naive patients with stable or active relapsing-remitting disease fulfilling revised McDonald criteria. Bulk CD8+ and CD4+ T cells were purified magnetically by negative isolation, whereas CD8+ TEMRA cells were enriched by FACS. Blood was drawn into EDTA tubes, processed within 24 hours, and PBMCs were isolated by density gradient centrifugation. PBMCs intended for TCR sequencing were frozen in liquid nitrogen and were later thawed in a 37 degrees C water bath. A purity of at least 90% was achieved for sorted or isolated CD4+, CD8+ and CD8+ TEMRA cells.

RNA was extracted with the RNeasy kit and 0.5 to 1 ug was reverse transcribed using random hexamers. The immunoSEQ multiplex PCR assay, covering 54 Vbeta and 13 Jbeta segments, was used to amplify TCR beta CDR3 regions. Bias from PCR amplification was corrected by using a synthetic template baseline for primer optimization and for computational correction. As for the authors' bioinformatics: Reads were annotated to V, D and J genes per IMGT and analyzed with immunoSEQ Analyzer, keeping only productive sequences. Clonality was calculated as one minus the Shannon entropy normalized by log2 of the number of productive unique sequences. Public and private clones were assessed among the 100 most prevalent clones of each patient and control. A clone was defined as Susac-specific if it was absent from the healthy and MS cohorts, from 1052 published viral clones and from other ImmuneACCESS disease sequences. TCRdb reran the public reads through fastp at Q25 and MiXCR, keeping productive beta chains. Duplicate CDR3 protein sequences are folded into a single record with the most common DNA and genes. These V and J calls originate from TCRdb's pipeline instead of the authors' own analysis. In all, the sample holds 130,000 or so distinct CDR3 sequences, and 80% to 85% of those were seen once. Around 0.49% of the sample belongs to the ten largest clones.

The record originates from a study of CD8 T cells in Susac syndrome (dated by TCRdb to between 2018 and 2021). Some background on the complete study: Whether CD8+ T cell activation and differentiation in Susac syndrome was antigen driven was tested using repertoire sequencing. Clonality of the CD8+ T cell repertoire was compared between eleven to twelve healthy donors, approximately 14 Susac syndrome patients and 15 or so multiple sclerosis patients. The paper as a whole reports these results and caveats: The study acknowledged that relatively few individuals were included in the TCR sequencing and HLA analysis.

Recombination linked TRBV10-3 to TRBJ1-2; matching of 6 bases hints at TRBD1 as the D gene. The sequenced material came from CD8+ T cells from PBMCs. This TCR derives from a human donor with multiple sclerosis. The CDR3: CAIGSRDTSYTF. Read as DNA, the sequence is TGTGCCATCGGGTCAAGGGACACATCGTACACCTTC.